A single sample is the source of the 27 T cell receptor beta chains below, sequenced in a study of sequential checkpoint blockade in melanoma. The treatment was: randomized to nivolumab then ipilimumab (arm A) or the reverse (arm B). Clones were read by immunoSEQ multiplex PCR, and TCRdb kept only the in-frame ones, dropping some. The sample yields about 17,000 clones, more than 65% seen once. The sequenced sample was CD8+ T cells sorted from blood (inferred from file names), obtained from a patient given nivolumab and ipilimumab in sequence. The receptor set was obtained from a human donor with melanoma.

There are a few counts of this clone. Different DNA sequences within this sample yield the same CDR3. J is TRBJ2-7 and V is TRBV7-9; weak D call: TRBD1 (6 bases). The germline V gene has CDR1 SEHNR and CDR2 FQNEAQ (reference sequence). This CDR3 has 12 residues. V was shortened by 4 bases and J by 4 bases, with 8 bases between the two germline ends. CDR3 nucleotide sequence: TGTGCCAGCAGCTCACAGGGTTACGAGCAGTACTTC. Protein product: CASSSQGYEQYF.

The chain uses TRBV9 and TRBJ1-2; the match to TRBD1 covers 7 bases. The CDR3 length is 15 residues. With 0 bases clipped from V and 3 bases from J, the junction kept 5 bases outside the gene matches. Germline loops: CDR1 SGDLS, CDR2 YYNGEE. This CDR3 reads CASSVVPGGYYGYTF. DNA of the CDR3: TGTGCCAGCAGCGTAGTTCCAGGGGGATACTATGGCTACACCTTC. Variable domain in full (rest from reference TRBV9 and TRBJ1-2): DSGVTQTPKHLITATGQRVTLRCSPRSGDLSVYWYQQSLDQGLQFLIQYYNGEERAKGNILERFSAQQFPDLHSELNLSSLELGDSALYFCASSVVPGGYYGYTFGSGTRLTVV.

The chain has TRBV2 and TRBJ2-2, with 7 bases fitting TRBD2. This CDR3 region has 16 residues. The germline gives CDR1 SNHLY, CDR2 FYNNEI. V lost 4 bases to trimming and J lost 0 bases; unmatched junction nucleotides: 5. In nucleotides, the CDR3 is TGTGCCAGCAGTGGTCGGGGGGACGCGAACACCGGGGAGCTGTTTTTT. Protein: CASSGRGDANTGELFF.

The chain uses TRBV7-8 and TRBJ2-7; the D gene is possibly TRBD2 (5 bases). V was cut by 1 base and J by 7 bases, with 11 bases left in between. The CDR3 totals 13 residues. The germline CDR1 and CDR2 sequences are SGHVS and FQNEAQ. CDR3 residues: CASSLVGGREQYV. The CDR3 bases are TGTGCCAGCAGCTTAGTTGGAGGAAGGGAGCAGTACGTC.

Only a few counts were recorded for this clone. V gene TRBV10-1 combines with J gene TRBJ1-1; D possibly corresponds to TRBD1 (6 bases). The CDR3 has 15 residues. V gave up 3 bases and J gave up 1 base, with 12 bases separating them. Germline V CDR1 and CDR2: WNHNN, SYGVQD (reference sequence). In DNA form, the CDR3 reads TGCGCCAGCAGTGAACTGCCGGGACAGAACACTGAAGCTTTCTTT. Its translation is CASSELPGQNTEAFF.

The table lists this clone with a few counts. A single base is all that separates this from a far larger clone, so a read error is likely. The same CDR3 can be traced to other DNA sequences in this sample. The J gene is TRBJ2-3, the V gene TRBV21-1; the table's D gene call, TRBD1, was not cross checked with the DNA. TRBV21-1 is a known pseudogene. This CDR3 has 14 amino acids. The CDR3 DNA is TGTGCCAGCAGCAAAGCCGCCTACACAGATACTCAGTATTTT. It codes for CASSKAAYTDTQYF.

The chain carries TRBV7-9 and TRBJ2-3, with 11 bases aligning to TRBD2. With 6 bases clipped from V and 2 bases from J, the junction kept 7 bases outside the gene matches. The CDR3 runs 16 residues. Germline V CDR1 and CDR2: SEHNR, FQNEAQ (reference sequence). DNA of the CDR3: TGTGCCAGCAGTACCGGGACTAGCGGTGTCACAGATACGCAGTATTTT. Amino acids: CASSTGTSGVTDTQYF.

The genes are TRBV6-5 and TRBJ1-5; weak D call: TRBD1 (5 bases). Trimming pared 7 bases from V and 6 bases from J, leaving 19 bases between. Germline loops: CDR1 MNHEY, CDR2 SVGAGI. The length of the CDR3 is 15 residues. CDR3 residues: CASTQAPFGGQPQHF. In nucleotides, the CDR3 is TGTGCCAGCACCCAGGCTCCGTTCGGGGGTCAGCCCCAGCATTTT.

The sample holds a few counts of this clone. The chain combines TRBV7-8 with TRBJ2-1; TRBD2 might be the D (5 bases). This CDR3 is built from 12 residues. V was clipped by 5 bases and J by 4 bases, with 6 bases between them. The germline V gene encodes CDR1 SGHVS and CDR2 FQNEAQ. CDR3 amino acids: CASSTSYNEQFF. The CDR3 DNA follows: TGTGCCAGCAGCACTAGTTACAATGAGCAGTTCTTC.

This clone was found a few times. This sequence joins TRBV11-3 and TRBJ2-2; possible D gene TRBD1, 6 bases. Germline CDR1 SGHNT, CDR2 YENEEA. The CDR3 totals 13 residues. V lost 6 bases, J lost 5 bases, and 10 bases lay in between. CDR3 sequence (DNA): TGTGCCAGCAGTCAGGGGTATACCGGGGAGCTGTTTTTT. Translation: CASSQGYTGELFF. The full variable domain, in which reference TRBV11-3 and TRBJ2-2 provide the parts outside the CDR3, is EAGVVQSPRYKIIEKKQPVAFWCNPISGHNTLYWYLQNLGQGPELLIRYENEEAVDDSQLPKDRFSAERLKGVDSTLKIQPAELGDSAVYLCASSQGYTGELFFGEGSRLTVL.

This chain uses TRBV6-1 with TRBJ1-5; 8 bases match TRBD1. The ends lost 3 bases at V and 7 bases at J; junction bases unmatched: 5. Germline CDR1 and CDR2: MNHNS and SASEGT. The CDR3 is 14 amino acids. CDR3 sequence (DNA): TGTGCCAGCAGTGACGGACAGGGTGGACAGCCCCAGCATTTT. Translated, it gives CASSDGQGGQPQHF.

The gene calls are TRBV9 and TRBJ2-7; D may be TRBD2 (5 bases). CDR1 and CDR2 (germline): SGDLS, YYNGEE. The CDR3 contains 13 residues. V lost 3 bases to trimming and J lost 7 bases, with 14 bases between them. The CDR3 coding sequence is TGTGCCAGCAGCGGGAGAGACCCGGGGGAGCAGTACTTC. It is translated as CASSGRDPGEQYF.

V is TRBV6-5 and J is TRBJ1-5; TRBD1 matches 7 bases. CDR1 and CDR2 (germline): MNHEY, SVGAGI. The CDR3 is 13 residues long. V dropped 8 bases and J dropped 6; count of bases not matched to a gene: 7. The CDR3 is CASQPGGGQPQHF. Here the CDR3 DNA reads TGTGCCAGCCAACCAGGGGGTGGTCAGCCCCAGCATTTT.

The count of this clone is one. The V gene is TRBV4-3, the J gene TRBJ2-4, with 9 bases fitting TRBD2. The germline gives CDR1 LGHNA, CDR2 YSLEER. This CDR3 is 17 amino acids long. Trimming cost V 0 bases and J 1 base; bases outside gene matches: 4. CDR3: CASSQEGSGGAKNIQYF. The CDR3 DNA reads as TGCGCCAGCAGCCAAGAGGGCAGCGGGGGGGCCAAAAACATTCAGTACTTC.

The chain uses TRBV2 and TRBJ2-7, with D tentatively TRBD2 (5 bases). The CDR3 sequence is 14 residues long. The V gene lost 7 bases and the J gene lost 2 bases, with 15 bases spanning the gap. CDR1 and CDR2 from the germline V gene are SNHLY and FYNNEI. The DNA of the CDR3 is TGTGCCAGCACATTCAATCACGGGGCCTACGAGCAGTACTTC. Its protein is CASTFNHGAYEQYF.

Note on this clone: An end of the junction does not agree with germline; a read error may underlie this. This chain's CDR3 is CATGDSSATSEKLFF. In nucleotides, the CDR3 is TGTGCCACCGGCGATAGCTCTGCAACTAGTGAAAAACTGTTTTTT. V usage is TRBV15 and J usage is TRBJ1-4; D is undetermined. This CDR3 region has 15 residues. Germline values: CDR1 LNHNV, CDR2 YYDKDF (reference sequence).

The chain couples TRBV6-4 to TRBJ2-3, with TRBD2 as a possible D gene (7 bases). Germline V gives CDR1 MRHNA, CDR2 SNTAGT. The CDR3 totals 16 residues. Trimming pared 4 bases from V and 6 bases from J, leaving 20 bases between. CDR3 residues: CASSGGSGGASDTQYF. The CDR3 DNA is TGTGCCAGCAGTGGAGGTTCTGGGGGGGCCAGTGATACGCAGTATTTT.

V is TRBV4-1 and J is TRBJ1-5; possible D gene TRBD1, 6 bases. The CDR3 contains 16 residues. Germline V lookup: CDR1 MGHRA, CDR2 YSYEKL. V gave up 2 bases and J gave up 1 base, with 12 bases separating them. As DNA, the CDR3 is TGCGCCAGCAGCCAATCTGGGGGCGCGAGCAATCAGCCCCAGCATTTT. Protein product: CASSQSGGASNQPQHF.

The rearrangement joins TRBV29-1 to TRBJ2-2; 7 bases align to TRBD1. Germline V CDR1 and CDR2: SQVTM, ANQGSEA. The CDR3 totals 13 residues. V shed 6 bases, J shed 6 bases, and the junction held 7 bases outside the gene matches. The CDR3 nucleotides are TGCAGCGTCCCCCAGGGGGTTCCCGGGGAGCTGTTTTTT. It specifies CSVPQGVPGELFF.

The chain employs TRBV7-8 and TRBJ1-5; D unclear. The length of the CDR3 is 14 residues. Trimming removed 2 bases at V and 6 bases at J, with 11 bases between. The V gene's germline CDR1 is SGHVS and CDR2 FQNEAQ. The CDR3 nucleotides are TGTGCCAGCAGCTTATCCGGGGAAGTTCAGCCCCAGCATTTT. It translates to CASSLSGEVQPQHF.

V gene TRBV28 combines with J gene TRBJ2-5; possible D gene TRBD2, 6 bases. CDR1 is MDHEN and CDR2 is SYDVKM in the germline V gene. V was clipped by 4 bases and J by 5 bases, with 20 bases between them. The CDR3 has 16 amino acids. The CDR3 protein is CASSSPTVLAAETQYF. The CDR3 DNA follows: TGTGCCAGCAGTTCTCCCACGGTGTTAGCGGCGGAGACCCAGTACTTC.

The rearrangement links TRBV5-1 to TRBJ2-3; 8 nucleotides line up with TRBD2. Germline V gene lookup returns CDR1 SGHRS and CDR2 YFSETQ. J lost 1 base, V lost 4 bases, and 5 bases had no gene match. CDR3 size: 15 residues. CDR3 nucleotide sequence: TGCGCCAGCAGCCTAGTCGGGGGGGGCACAGATACGCAGTATTTT. This sequence encodes CASSLVGGGTDTQYF.

V and J are TRBV4-3 and TRBJ1-6; a weak D match, TRBD1 (5 bases). Per the germline V gene, CDR1 is LGHNA and CDR2 is YSLEER. V was clipped by 0 bases and J by 2 bases, with 11 bases between them. The CDR3 is 17 amino acids. The CDR3 DNA sequence: TGCGCCAGCAGCCAAGATCGGGGGGAGGCCTATAATTCACCCCTCCACTTT. The encoded protein is CASSQDRGEAYNSPLHF.

In its sample, this clone ranks as medium-sized. The V call is TRBV9, the J call TRBJ2-5; D gene uncertain. V gave up 0 bases and J gave up 4 bases, with 13 bases separating them. CDR1 is SGDLS, CDR2 YYNGEE, per germline. The CDR3 is 15 residues long. Written as DNA, the CDR3 is TGTGCCAGCAGCGTAGGGCGCCTTAAGCGAGAGACCCAGTACTTC. Its translation: CASSVGRLKRETQYF.

This chain connects TRBV7-9 to TRBJ2-3; 9 bases fit TRBD1. Trimming took 2 bases from V and 2 from J; bases not matched to a gene: 8. The CDR3 spans 17 residues. Germline CDR1 reads SEHNR; CDR2 reads FQNEAQ (reference sequence). The CDR3 DNA follows: TGTGCCAGCAGCTTAATATCCGGGACAGGGCTCACAGATACGCAGTATTTT. It yields the protein CASSLISGTGLTDTQYF.

This clone was observed a handful of times. The chain carries TRBV6-4 and TRBJ1-1, with 7 bases matching TRBD1. From germline, CDR1 is MRHNA and CDR2 SNTAGT. V lost 11 bases, J lost 5 bases, and 8 bases stayed unmatched. This CDR3 has 12 amino acids. This chain's CDR3 is CALMTGSTEAFF. CDR3 coding DNA: TGTGCCCTCATGACAGGGAGTACTGAAGCTTTCTTT.

The V and J genes are TRBV7-9 and TRBJ2-7; D is perhaps TRBD2 (7 bases). Trimming took 11 bases from V and 3 from J, leaving 14 bases between them. CDR3 size: 12 residues. From germline, CDR1 is SEHNR and CDR2 FQNEAQ (reference sequence). As DNA, the CDR3 is TGTGCCCTCCGGGGGGCCAACTACGAGCAGTACTTC. It codes for CALRGANYEQYF. The full variable domain, rest sourced from reference TRBV7-9 and TRBJ2-7, is DTGVSQNPRHKITKRGQNVTFRCDPISEHNRLYWYRQTLGQGPEFLTYFQNEAQLEKSRLLSDRFSAERPKGSFSTLEIQRTEQGDSAMYLCALRGANYEQYFGPGTRLTVT.